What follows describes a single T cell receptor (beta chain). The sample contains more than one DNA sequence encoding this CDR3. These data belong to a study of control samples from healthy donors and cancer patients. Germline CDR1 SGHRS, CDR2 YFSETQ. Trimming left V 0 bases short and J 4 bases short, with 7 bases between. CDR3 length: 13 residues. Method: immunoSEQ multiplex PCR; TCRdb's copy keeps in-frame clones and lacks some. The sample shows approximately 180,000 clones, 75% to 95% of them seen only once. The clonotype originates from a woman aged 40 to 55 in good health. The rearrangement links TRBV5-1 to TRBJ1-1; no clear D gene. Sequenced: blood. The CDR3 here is CASSLELGTEAFF. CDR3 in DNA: TGCGCCAGCAGCTTGGAGCTGGGCACTGAAGCTTTCTTT.